The entry that follows covers one T cell receptor (beta chain) sequence. This record comes from a study of control samples from healthy donors and cancer patients. The protocol was immunoSEQ multiplex PCR, while the TCRdb copy is restricted to in-frame clones and leaves out a portion. This sample has 95,000 to 150,000 clones; about 91% occur once, and the top ten carry about 3.2%. Trimming pared 5 bases from V and 7 bases from J, leaving 15 bases between. Germline V gene data show CDR1 as SEHNR and CDR2 as FQNEAQ (reference sequence). There are 14 residues in the CDR3. This TCR derives from a man in his forties in good health. This rearrangement joins TRBV7-9 to TRBJ2-1, with D maybe TRBD2 (6 bases). The sequenced sample consisted of blood. The CDR3: CASSPAGRKNEQFF. The CDR3 region has the DNA TGTGCCAGCAGCCCCGCAGGGAGGAAAAATGAGCAGTTCTTC.